Listed below are T cell receptor beta chains from one sample, sequenced in a study of Ad26.COV2.S vaccination and SARS-CoV-2 variants. Assay: immunoSEQ multiplex PCR; the TCRdb copy retains only in-frame clones and omits some. The sample lists over 400,000 clones; approximately 92% were seen once. Sequenced here: peripheral blood, sampled in a trial of Ad26.COV2.S vaccine versus placebo. These receptor sequences come from a person between 18 and 65 years old who received the Ad26.COV2.S COVID-19 vaccine or a placebo. Each CDR3 is given with its conserved first and last residue. Only some rows state a clone size, as once, few, many or a class for expanded clones.

>TRBJ2-4|TRBV12-3/TRBV12-4|-
CASSRSRGYRYF
>TRBJ2-1|TRBV7-9|-
CASSLVDNEQFF
>TRBJ2-4|TRBV7-2|-
CASSPRAGADIQYF
>TRBJ2-1|TRBV21-1|-
CASSKGLAGKGRQFF
>TRBJ1-1|TRBV7-6|-
CASSRRTENTEAFF
>TRBJ2-3|TRBV30|-
CAWSAGGVSTDTQYF
>TRBJ2-6|TRBV9|-
CASSALPSGANVLTF
>TRBJ2-7|TRBV28|-
CASSPRAGYEQYF
>TRBJ2-7|TRBV6-7|-
CASSYSIKNPLPSGGPPSYEQYF
>TRBJ2-1|TRBV5-1|-
CASSLGSGSISEQFF
>TRBJ1-1|TRBV2|-
CASSGQFNTEAFF
>TRBJ2-3|TRBV16|-
CASSQIETTDTQYF
>TRBJ1-3|TRBV27|-
CATRGAGGNTIYF
>TRBJ2-1|TRBV11-2|-
CASSLGLAGGEFF
>TRBJ1-3|TRBV28|once
CASSLGSLSGNTIYF
>TRBJ1-5|TRBV20-1|-
CSASSQGARQHF
>TRBJ2-7|TRBV7-8|-
CASSRGGAYEQYF
>TRBJ1-6|TRBV19|-
CASSIGTGVLSPLHF
>TRBJ2-6|TRBV7-9|-
CASSSTGDSGANVLTF
>TRBJ2-2|TRBV4-2|-
CASKGTGIAGELFF
>TRBJ1-1|TRBV2|-
CASTWSFREAFF
>TRBJ2-1|TRBV25-1|-
CASSGKRESYNEQFF
>TRBJ2-2|TRBV7-9|-
CASTSSGGTGELFF
>TRBJ2-1|TRBV28|-
CASRIISRDGNEQFF
>TRBJ1-6|TRBV4-2|-
CASSLGAGSPLHF
>TRBJ1-3|TRBV6-2/TRBV6-3|-
CASSWGGIAGNTIYF
>TRBJ2-1|TRBV9|-
CASSVVTSGIGVDEQFF
>TRBJ1-5|TRBV2|-
CASSQTGGNQPQHF
>TRBJ1-1|TRBV6-5|-
CASSSRGRPGTGAFF
>TRBJ2-6|TRBV5-5|once
CASSFTGERRGANVLTF
>TRBJ2-1|TRBV7-7|-
CASSSGLIDNEQFF
>TRBJ2-7|TRBV23-1|-
CASTQENPRRGSSYEQYF
>TRBJ2-5|TRBV5-4|-
CASSLAGGEETQYF